This TCR beta chain was documented in a study of cytomegalovirus exposure and HLA in healthy donors. The V gene end was trimmed by 1 base and the J gene end by 10 bases; junction bases not matched to a gene: 6. CDR3 length: 15 amino acids. Germline CDR1 MDHEN, CDR2 SYDVKM. PCR involved 60 Vbeta and 13 Jbeta primers. Assay used: immunoSEQ multiplex PCR; TCRdb lists only in-frame clones, some missing. Among approximately 150,000 clones listed, approximately 77% were seen once. The source of this sequence is a male donor in good health and CMV-seropositive. The chain uses TRBV28 and TRBJ1-6; TRBD1 matches 8 bases. Sequencing input: PBMCs. The DNA of the CDR3 is TGTGCCAGCAGTTTATCGGACAGGGTTCGGTCACCCCTCCACTTT. It codes for CASSLSDRVRSPLHF.